Shown below are 8 T cell receptor beta chains from a single sample sequenced in a study of OX40 agonist ivuxolimab in advanced cancers. Assay used: immunoSEQ multiplex PCR; TCRdb lists only in-frame clones, some missing. Of fewer than 65,000 clones in the sample, less than 90% are singletons; the top ten hold 25% to 35%. Sequenced material: CD4+ or CD8+ T cells sorted from blood, taken in a trial of the OX40 agonist ivuxolimab. The receptors derive from an adult with an advanced solid tumor such as melanoma, head and neck, liver or kidney cancer.

This clone was recorded only once. The V call is TRBV13, the J call TRBJ1-4; 8 bases map to TRBD1. Germline CDR1 PRHDT, CDR2 FYEKMQ (reference sequence). V was pared by 0 bases and J by 8 bases, with 5 bases of the junction left unmatched. The CDR3 totals 15 residues. CDR3 coding DNA: TGTGCCAGCAGCTTAGGGCAGGGGGCGCAGGAAAAACTGTTTTTT. This encodes CASSLGQGAQEKLFF.

The gene calls are TRBV5-1 and TRBJ2-7, with TRBD2 identical over 8 bases. CDR3 length: 16 residues. V shed 0 bases, J shed 2 bases, and the junction held 7 bases outside the gene matches. The germline CDR1 and CDR2 sequences are SGHRS and YFSETQ. The chain's CDR3 is CASSLVSETSAYEQYF. The CDR3 DNA is TGCGCCAGCAGCTTGGTGTCGGAGACTAGCGCCTACGAGCAGTACTTC. The full variable domain, completed using reference TRBV5-1 and TRBJ2-7, is KAGVTQTPRYLIKTRGQQVTLSCSPISGHRSVSWYQQTPGQGLQFLFEYFSETQRNKGNFPGRFSGRQFSNSRSEMNVSTLELGDSALYLCASSLVSETSAYEQYFGPGTRLTVT.

J is TRBJ2-4 and V is TRBV5-6; D possibly corresponds to TRBD1 (5 bases). The germline gives CDR1 SGHDT, CDR2 YYEEEE. The V end was cut by 4 bases, the J end by 13 bases, with 18 bases between. The CDR3 covers 13 residues. The CDR3 DNA reads TGTGCCAGCAGCCTACAGGTGTCTTTCTCCCAGTACTTC. It is translated as CASSLQVSFSQYF.

CDR3: CSVEGGGREQFF. In nucleotides, the CDR3 is TGCAGCGTAGAGGGCGGGGGCCGTGAGCAGTTCTTC. This chain joins TRBV29-1 and TRBJ2-1, with D perhaps matching TRBD2 (7 bases). The V gene lost 6 bases and the J gene lost 9 bases, with 15 bases spanning the gap. From germline, CDR1 is SQVTM and CDR2 ANQGSEA. The CDR3 contains 12 residues.

A single count supports this clone. This rearrangement joins TRBV7-2 to TRBJ1-2; perhaps TRBD1 as D (5 bases). V was pared by 4 bases and J by 0 bases, with 12 bases between. The CDR3 is made up of 15 amino acids. CDR1 and CDR2 from the germline V gene are SGHTA and FQGNSA. In DNA, the CDR3 is TGTGCCAGCAGCTACAAGGGGACTACTAACTATGGCTACACCTTC. Its translation is CASSYKGTTNYGYTF.

This chain links TRBV13 with TRBJ2-3; D gene uncertain. The CDR3 sequence is 13 residues long. V gave up 4 bases and J gave up 1 base, with 6 bases separating them. The germline V gene encodes CDR1 PRHDT and CDR2 FYEKMQ (reference sequence). CDR3 bases: TGTGCCAGCAGCTCCACCCGCACAGATACGCAGTATTTT. Translation: CASSSTRTDTQYF.

The CDR3 bases are TGCGCCAGCAGCCGACGGTCGGAAGGCGGGGGCAATGAGCAGTTCTTC. Protein sequence: CASSRRSEGGGNEQFF. V and J are TRBV5-1 and TRBJ2-1, with 7 bases fitting TRBD2. Trimming cost V 4 bases and J 6 bases; bases outside gene matches: 13. This CDR3 spans 16 amino acids. CDR1 SGHRS and CDR2 YFSETQ come from the germline V gene.

V and J are TRBV5-4 and TRBJ2-7; D unclear. Trimming removed 0 bases from V and 5 bases from J, with 6 bases in between. The germline V gene encodes CDR1 SGHNT and CDR2 YYREEE (reference sequence). The length of the CDR3 is 12 residues. The CDR3 DNA is TGTGCCAGCAGCTTGGATGCAAACGAGCAGTACTTC. It specifies CASSLDANEQYF.